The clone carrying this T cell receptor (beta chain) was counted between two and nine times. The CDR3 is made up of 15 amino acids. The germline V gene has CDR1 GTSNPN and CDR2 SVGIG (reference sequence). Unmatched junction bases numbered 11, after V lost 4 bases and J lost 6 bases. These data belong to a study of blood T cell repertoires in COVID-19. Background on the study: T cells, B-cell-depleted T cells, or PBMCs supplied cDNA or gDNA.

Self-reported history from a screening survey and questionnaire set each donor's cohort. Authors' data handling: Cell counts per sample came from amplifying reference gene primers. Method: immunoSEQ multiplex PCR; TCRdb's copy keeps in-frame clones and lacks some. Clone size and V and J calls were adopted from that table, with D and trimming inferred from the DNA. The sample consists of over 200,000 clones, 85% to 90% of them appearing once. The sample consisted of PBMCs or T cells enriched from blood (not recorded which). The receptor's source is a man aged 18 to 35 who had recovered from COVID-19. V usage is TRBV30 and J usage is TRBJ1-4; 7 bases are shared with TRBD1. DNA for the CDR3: TGTGCCTGGAAGGAGTACGGGACAGAAGATGAAAAACTGTTTTTT. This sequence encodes CAWKEYGTEDEKLFF.